A single TCR beta chain is shown here with its context. Germline values: CDR1 SGHNT, CDR2 YENEEA. The CDR3 contains 12 residues. The V and J ends lost 2 bases and 10 bases respectively, with 9 bases between them. These data are taken from a study of blood T cell repertoires in COVID-19. Assay: immunoSEQ multiplex PCR; the TCRdb copy retains only in-frame clones and omits some. The sample holds 270,000 or so clones, about 91% seen once. Sequencing was carried out using PBMCs or T cells enriched from blood (not recorded which). This TCR came from a woman aged 40 to 50 with acute COVID-19. The rearrangement links TRBV11-3 to TRBJ2-1; D gene ambiguous. CDR3 residues: CASSLSPKEQFF. The CDR3 coding sequence is TGTGCCAGCAGCTTATCCCCTAAAGAGCAGTTCTTC.